A selection of T cell receptor beta chains follows, all from one sample in a study of T cells in Graves' hyperthyroidism and ophthalmopathy. TCRdb used MiXCR to reprocess the multiplex PCR reads, holding one entry per CDR3 protein. The sample lists fewer than 450,000 distinct CDR3 sequences, 17% occurring once. Specimen: blood. These receptors originate from a woman in her thirties with Graves' hyperthyroidism that later progressed to Graves' ophthalmopathy. The CDR3 runs from the conserved cysteine through the conserved F or W. D genes are given only for firm matches. Rows may omit the clone size; those that give it use once, few, many or a size class.

j_gene,abundance,v_gene,d_gene,CDR3nt,CDR3aa
TRBJ2-7,.,TRBV5-1,TRBD1,TGCGCCAGCAGCTTGGAGACAGGGCTTTACGAGCAGTACTTC,CASSLETGLYEQYF
TRBJ2-3,once,TRBV11-2,TRBD2,TGCGCCAGCAGCCAAGTGGCTAGGACTAGCGGGGGGGGGGATACGCAGTATTTT,CASSQVARTSGGGDTQYF
TRBJ2-1,many,TRBV27,.,TGTGCCAGCAGTTTTGGAACAGGGAGCTCCTACAATGAGCAGTTCTTC,CASSFGTGSSYNEQFF
TRBJ1-2,many,TRBV27,TRBD1,TGTGCCAGCAGCCCCCTGCAGACAGGGGTTGGAGATGGCTACACCTTC,CASSPLQTGVGDGYTF
TRBJ2-1,.,TRBV28,.,TGTGCCAGCAGTTCAGTGACGAGCCCTTCCCACAATGAGCAGTTCTTC,CASSSVTSPSHNEQFF
TRBJ2-3,few,TRBV18,.,TGTGCCAGCTCACCGGGCTATACTGGGGATACGCAGTATTTT,CASSPGYTGDTQYF
TRBJ1-2,.,TRBV5-1,.,TGCGCCAGCAGCTCTTCCGGGACATCTTATGGCTACACCTTC,CASSSSGTSYGYTF
TRBJ1-2,.,TRBV5-6,.,TGTGCCAGCAGCAAACCTCCCGCATCCGGGCTTAATATAGGCTACACCTTC,CASSKPPASGLNIGYTF
TRBJ2-1,many,TRBV20-1,TRBD2,TGCAGTGCTAGACATGGGCCGGCGGGAGTTGTATTTGTCAATGAGCAGTTCTTC,CSARHGPAGVVFVNEQFF
TRBJ1-1,.,TRBV27,.,TGTGCCAGCAGTTTTTCAGGGGAGGCAAACACTGAAGCTTTCTTT,CASSFSGEANTEAFF
TRBJ2-2,once,TRBV7-3,.,TGTGCCAGCAGCTTAAGCGGGCCGGGTTACGCGAACACCGGGGAGCTGTTTTTT,CASSLSGPGYANTGELFF
TRBJ2-5,few,TRBV7-2,.,TGTGCCAGCAGCTCGGGACTCCCTGCGGGCCAGTACTTC,CASSSGLPAGQYF
TRBJ2-1,few,TRBV19,.,TGTGCCAGTAGTCTTGGACTACTGTACAATGAGCAGTTCTTC,CASSLGLLYNEQFF
TRBJ2-2,.,TRBV7-9,.,TGTGCCAGCAGCTTAGGCGTCAGTCGAGACACCGGGGAGCTGTTTTTT,CASSLGVSRDTGELFF
TRBJ1-1,many,TRBV29-1,TRBD1,TGCAGCGCTGCAGGACAGGTACTGAACACTGAAGCTTTCTTT,CSAAGQVLNTEAFF
TRBJ1-4,many,TRBV28,.,TGTGCCAGCAGAGATCGGGAGCTCGAGGGAAAACTGTTTTTT,CASRDRELEGKLFF
TRBJ1-1,many,TRBV27,TRBD1,TGTGCCAGCAGTTCTCGGACAGGTGAGAACACTGAAGCTTTCTTT,CASSSRTGENTEAFF
TRBJ2-3,few,TRBV10-3,TRBD2,TGTGCCATCAGTGAATTTCGGGAGGGCGCAGATACGCAGTATTTT,CAISEFREGADTQYF
TRBJ1-5,many,TRBV12-3/TRBV12-4,TRBD1,TGTGCCAGCAGTCCCACAGGGGGCGGAGACCAGCCCCAGCATTTT,CASSPTGGGDQPQHF
TRBJ2-2,.,TRBV9,TRBD1,TGTGCCAGCAGCGTAGGCGTCAGGGGGATGACCGGGGAGCTGTTTTTT,CASSVGVRGMTGELFF
TRBJ2-1,many,TRBV5-5,.,TGTGCCAGCAGCTTGTACAGGCCGGATGAGCAGTTCTTC,CASSLYRPDEQFF
TRBJ1-2,many,TRBV30,.,TGTGCCTGGAGTGTATTCGTGGGGGCGGACGACTATGGCTACACCTTC,CAWSVFVGADDYGYTF
TRBJ1-5,many,TRBV28,.,TGTGCCAGCAGTTTATGGGGGAAGAATCAGCCCCAGCATTTT,CASSLWGKNQPQHF
TRBJ1-2,many,TRBV20-1,.,TGCAGTGCTAGAGATTTACCGAGCGGTGGCTACACCTTC,CSARDLPSGGYTF
TRBJ2-1,few,TRBV3-1,.,TGTGCCAGCAGCCGTGAAACAGGGATACGGTTCTTC,CASSRETGIRFF
TRBJ2-2,many,TRBV6-1,TRBD2,TGTGCCAGCAGTCGGCTAGCGGCGAACACCGGGGAGCTGTTTTTT,CASSRLAANTGELFF
TRBJ2-1,many,TRBV2,.,TGTGCCAGCAGTCGGGACTCTAGCAATGAGCAGTTCTTC,CASSRDSSNEQFF
TRBJ2-5,many,TRBV11-1,.,TGTGCCAGCAGCTTAGGGGTGTCTCGGAAGTCGGAGACCCAGTACTTC,CASSLGVSRKSETQYF
TRBJ2-1,few,TRBV2,TRBD1,TGTGCCAATCGCCGGGACAGCGGAAATGAGCAGTTCTTC,CANRRDSGNEQFF
TRBJ1-1,many,TRBV19,.,TGTGCCAGTAGTCCCTTGGATGATCTGGACACTGAAGCTTTCTTT,CASSPLDDLDTEAFF
TRBJ1-5,few,TRBV6-1,.,TGTGCCAGCAGTGACAGCTTCAATCAGCCCCAGCATTTT,CASSDSFNQPQHF
TRBJ2-7,few,TRBV2,TRBD1,TGTGTCAGCAGTGAAGACAGGGGGACCTACGAGCAGTACTTC,CVSSEDRGTYEQYF
TRBJ2-2,.,TRBV11-2,.,TGTGCCAGCAGCTGGGGACACCGAATAGCTCCAAACACCGGGGAGCTGTTTTTT,CASSWGHRIAPNTGELFF
TRBJ2-1,.,TRBV20-1,TRBD2,TGCAGTGCTAGAGGCGGTAAGACTAGCCCCCATGAGCAGTTCTTC,CSARGGKTSPHEQFF
TRBJ1-2,few,TRBV6-5,.,TGTGCCAGCAGTTCCATCCTCCGGGCTAACTATGGCTACACCTTC,CASSSILRANYGYTF
TRBJ2-3,many,TRBV10-3,TRBD2,TGTGCCATCAGTTATCCGACCGGGACTACTAGCACAGATACGCAGTATTTT,CAISYPTGTTSTDTQYF
TRBJ2-3,many,TRBV18,TRBD1,TGTGCCAGCAGCCCCGGACAGGGCACAGATACGCAGTATTTT,CASSPGQGTDTQYF
TRBJ2-3,few,TRBV12-3/TRBV12-4,TRBD2,TGTGCCAGCAGTCCTCAAGCGGGGGGCACAGATACGCAGTATTTT,CASSPQAGGTDTQYF
TRBJ1-1,many,TRBV11-2,.,TGTGCCAGCAGCCCAAATATGCACCCTGAAGCTTTCTTT,CASSPNMHPEAFF